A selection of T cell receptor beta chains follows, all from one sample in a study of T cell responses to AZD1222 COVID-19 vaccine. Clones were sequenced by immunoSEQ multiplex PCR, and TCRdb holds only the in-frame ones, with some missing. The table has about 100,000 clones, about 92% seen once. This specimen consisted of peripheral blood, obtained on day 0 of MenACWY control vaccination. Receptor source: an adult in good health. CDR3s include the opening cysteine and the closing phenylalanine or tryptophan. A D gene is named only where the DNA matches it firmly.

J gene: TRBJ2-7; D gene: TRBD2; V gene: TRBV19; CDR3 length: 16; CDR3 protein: CASSIFSTSGVHEQYF; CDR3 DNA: TGTGCCAGTAGTATCTTCTCGACTAGCGGGGTCCACGAGCAGTACTTC
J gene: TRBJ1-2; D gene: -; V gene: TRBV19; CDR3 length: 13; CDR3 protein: CASSIAVTRGYTF; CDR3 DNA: TGTGCCAGTAGTATAGCAGTTACGCGGGGCTACACCTTC
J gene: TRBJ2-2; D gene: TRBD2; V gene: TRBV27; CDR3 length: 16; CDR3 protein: CASSPRTSGYTGELFF; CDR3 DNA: TGTGCCAGCAGTCCCCGGACTAGCGGTTACACCGGGGAGCTGTTTTTT
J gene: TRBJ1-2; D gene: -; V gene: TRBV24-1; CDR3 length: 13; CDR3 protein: CATSDGQGRGYTF; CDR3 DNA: TGTGCCACCAGTGATGGGCAGGGCCGGGGCTACACCTTC
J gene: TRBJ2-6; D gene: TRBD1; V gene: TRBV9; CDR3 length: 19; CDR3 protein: CASSPTPGQGVAGANVLTF; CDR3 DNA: TGTGCCAGCAGCCCCACCCCGGGACAGGGGGTAGCTGGGGCCAACGTCCTGACTTTC
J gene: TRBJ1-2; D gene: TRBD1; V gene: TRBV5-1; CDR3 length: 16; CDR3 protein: CASSLEGRQGGHGYTF; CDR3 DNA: TGCGCCAGCAGCTTGGAGGGGCGACAGGGAGGTCATGGCTACACCTTC
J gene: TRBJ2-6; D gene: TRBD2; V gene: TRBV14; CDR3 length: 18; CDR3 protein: CASSPRLAGGSGANVLTF; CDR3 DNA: TGTGCCAGCAGCCCGAGACTAGCGGGGGGCTCTGGGGCCAACGTCCTGACTTTC
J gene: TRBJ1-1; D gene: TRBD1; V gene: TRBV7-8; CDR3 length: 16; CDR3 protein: CASSFGVRGGNTEAFF; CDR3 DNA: TGTGCCAGCAGCTTTGGTGTCAGGGGGGGGAACACTGAAGCTTTCTTT
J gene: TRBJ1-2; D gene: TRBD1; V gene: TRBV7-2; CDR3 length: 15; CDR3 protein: CASSLSQGQGYGYTF; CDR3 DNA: TGTGCCAGCAGCTTGTCACAGGGGCAGGGCTATGGCTACACCTTC
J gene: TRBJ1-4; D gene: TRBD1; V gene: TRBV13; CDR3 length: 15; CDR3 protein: CASIEGTATNEKLFF; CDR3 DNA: TGTGCCAGCATTGAGGGGACAGCAACTAATGAAAAACTGTTTTTT
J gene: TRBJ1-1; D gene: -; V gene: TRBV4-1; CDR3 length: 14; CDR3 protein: CASSPPVGTSEAFF; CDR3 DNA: TGCGCCAGCAGCCCGCCGGTAGGGACAAGTGAAGCTTTCTTT
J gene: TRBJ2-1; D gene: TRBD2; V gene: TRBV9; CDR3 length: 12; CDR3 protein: CASSERGKEQFF; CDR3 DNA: TGTGCCAGCAGCGAGCGGGGCAAGGAGCAGTTCTTC
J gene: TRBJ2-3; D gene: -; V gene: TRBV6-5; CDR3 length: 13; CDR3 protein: CASRPGGAYTQYF; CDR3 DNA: TGTGCCAGCCGTCCCGGGGGAGCCTATACGCAGTATTTT
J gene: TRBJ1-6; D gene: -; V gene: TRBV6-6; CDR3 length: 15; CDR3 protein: CASSYTDPGGSPLHF; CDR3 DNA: TGTGCCAGCAGTTACACCGACCCGGGGGGTTCACCCCTCCACTTT
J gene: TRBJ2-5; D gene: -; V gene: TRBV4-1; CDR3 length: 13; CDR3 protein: CASSQGREETQYF; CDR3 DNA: TGCGCCAGCAGCCAGGGCAGAGAAGAGACCCAGTACTTC
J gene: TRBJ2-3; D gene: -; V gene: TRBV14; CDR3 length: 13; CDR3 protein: CASRKKGADTQYF; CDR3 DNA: TGTGCCAGCAGGAAGAAGGGCGCAGATACGCAGTATTTT
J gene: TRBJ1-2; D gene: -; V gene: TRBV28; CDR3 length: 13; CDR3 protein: CASSFIVGERYTF; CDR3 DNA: TGTGCCAGCAGTTTCATTGTAGGGGAAAGGTACACCTTC
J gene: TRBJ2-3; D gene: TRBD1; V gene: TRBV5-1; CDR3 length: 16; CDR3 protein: CASSLVGTGGTDTQYF; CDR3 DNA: TGCGCCAGCAGCTTGGTTGGGACAGGGGGAACAGATACGCAGTATTTT
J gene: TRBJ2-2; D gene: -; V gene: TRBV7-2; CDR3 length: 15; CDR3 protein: CASSLVGGVAGELFF; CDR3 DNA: TGTGCCAGCAGCTTAGTAGGTGGAGTGGCCGGGGAGCTGTTTTTT
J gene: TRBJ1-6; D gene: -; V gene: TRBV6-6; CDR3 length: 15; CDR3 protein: CASRDPQGYNSPLHF; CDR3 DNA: TGTGCCAGCAGGGACCCACAGGGTTATAATTCACCCCTCCACTTT
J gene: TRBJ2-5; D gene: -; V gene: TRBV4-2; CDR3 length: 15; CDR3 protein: CASSPRGGNQETQYF; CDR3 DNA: TGTGCCAGCAGCCCGAGGGGGGGGAACCAAGAGACCCAGTACTTC
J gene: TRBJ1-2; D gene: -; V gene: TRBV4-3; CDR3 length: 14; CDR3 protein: CASSPLTSNYGYTF; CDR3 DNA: TGCGCCAGCAGCCCCTTAACTTCTAACTATGGCTACACCTTC
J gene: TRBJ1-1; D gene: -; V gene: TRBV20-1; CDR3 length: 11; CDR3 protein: CSARTQGDAFF; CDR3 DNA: TGCAGTGCTAGGACCCAGGGAGATGCTTTCTTT
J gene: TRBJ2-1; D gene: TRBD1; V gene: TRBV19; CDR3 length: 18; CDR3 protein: CASSNIGLRTGVYNEQFF; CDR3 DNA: TGTGCCAGTAGCAATATAGGATTAAGGACAGGGGTCTACAATGAGCAGTTCTTC
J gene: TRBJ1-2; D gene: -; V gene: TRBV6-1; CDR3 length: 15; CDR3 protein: CASSDRGGAVWGYTF; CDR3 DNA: TGTGCCAGCAGTGACCGGGGAGGAGCAGTATGGGGCTACACCTTC
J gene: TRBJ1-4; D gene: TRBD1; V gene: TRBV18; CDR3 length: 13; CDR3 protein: CASSTGENEKLFF; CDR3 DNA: TGTGCCAGCTCGACAGGGGAGAATGAAAAACTGTTTTTT
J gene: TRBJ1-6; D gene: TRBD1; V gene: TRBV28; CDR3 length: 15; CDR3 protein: CASSPRDRGNSPLHF; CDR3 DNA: TGTGCCAGCAGCCCTCGGGACAGGGGGAATTCACCCCTCCACTTT
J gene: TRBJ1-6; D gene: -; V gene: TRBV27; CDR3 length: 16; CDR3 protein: CASRPRGSSYNSPLHF; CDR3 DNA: TGTGCCAGCAGGCCCCGTGGGAGCTCCTATAATTCACCCCTCCACTTT
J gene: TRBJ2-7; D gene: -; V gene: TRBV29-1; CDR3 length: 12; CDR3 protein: CSVEDNLYEQYF; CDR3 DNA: TGCAGCGTTGAAGATAACCTCTACGAGCAGTACTTC
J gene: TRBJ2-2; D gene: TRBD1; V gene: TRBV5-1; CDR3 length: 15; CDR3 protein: CASSKDRGGTGELFF; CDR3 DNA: TGCGCCAGCAGCAAGGACAGGGGAGGGACCGGGGAGCTGTTTTTT
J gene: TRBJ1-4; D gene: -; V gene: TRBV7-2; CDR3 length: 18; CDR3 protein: CASSLGLRTPATNEKLFF; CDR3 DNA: TGTGCCAGCAGCTTAGGCCTCCGGACCCCAGCAACTAATGAAAAACTGTTTTTT
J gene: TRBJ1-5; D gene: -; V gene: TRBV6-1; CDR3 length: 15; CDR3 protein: CASSEFGGTGQPQHF; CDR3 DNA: TGTGCCAGCAGTGAATTTGGGGGGACGGGACAGCCCCAGCATTTT
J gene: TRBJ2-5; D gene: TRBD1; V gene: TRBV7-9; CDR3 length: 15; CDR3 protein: CASSSGQGMTETQYF; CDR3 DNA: TGTGCCAGCAGCTCCGGACAGGGAATGACAGAGACCCAGTACTTC
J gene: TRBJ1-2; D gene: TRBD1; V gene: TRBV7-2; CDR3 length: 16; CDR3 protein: CASSPRTGSIGNGYTF; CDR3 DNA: TGTGCCAGCAGCCCCCGGACAGGGTCGATTGGTAATGGCTACACCTTC
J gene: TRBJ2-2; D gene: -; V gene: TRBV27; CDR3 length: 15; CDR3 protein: CASSFLASMTGELFF; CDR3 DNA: TGTGCCAGCAGCTTCCTCGCCAGTATGACCGGGGAGCTGTTTTTT